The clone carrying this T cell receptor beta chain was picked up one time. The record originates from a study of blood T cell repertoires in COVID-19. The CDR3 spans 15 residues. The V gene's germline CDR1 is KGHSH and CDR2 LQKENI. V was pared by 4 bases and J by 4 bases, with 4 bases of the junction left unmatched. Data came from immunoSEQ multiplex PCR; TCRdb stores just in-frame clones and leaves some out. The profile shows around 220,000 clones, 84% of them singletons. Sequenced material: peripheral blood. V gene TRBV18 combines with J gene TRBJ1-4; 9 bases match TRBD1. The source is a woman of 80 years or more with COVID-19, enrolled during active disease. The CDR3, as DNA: TGTGCCAGCTCACGAGGGACAGGGTTTAATGAAAAACTGTTTTTT. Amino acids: CASSRGTGFNEKLFF.